This T cell receptor beta chain was sequenced in a study of blood T cell repertoires in COVID-19. The assay was immunoSEQ multiplex PCR, and TCRdb's table has in-frame clones only and misses some. The table records approximately 490,000 clones, approximately 86% of them present only once. CDR1 LGHDT and CDR2 YNNKEL come from the germline V gene (reference sequence). The V and J ends lost 1 base and 3 bases respectively, with 12 bases between them. This CDR3 spans 15 amino acids. For recovered donors of Cohort 3, there were two negative PCRs, clearance, or symptom resolution. V is TRBV3-1 (or the pseudogene TRBV3-2) and J is TRBJ1-1; tentatively, D is TRBD1 (6 bases). The origin of this receptor is a woman aged 60-70 years who had recovered from COVID-19. The sample taken for sequencing was PBMCs or T cells enriched from blood (not recorded which). The DNA for the CDR3 is TGTGCCAGCAGCCAAGGGTACAGGGTGGACACTGAAGCTTTCTTT. Translating gives CASSQGYRVDTEAFF.